A selection of T cell receptor beta chains follows, all from one sample in a study of Graves' ophthalmopathy and Graves' hyperthyroidism. Each CDR3 protein is one row after TCRdb ran MiXCR on the multiplex PCR reads. The sample has roughly 610,000 distinct CDR3 sequences; about a fifth are singletons. Source material: peripheral blood. The receptors shown here come from a woman between 18 and 29 years old with stable Graves' hyperthyroidism. Some clones in this sample may be carry-over from other donors' samples. Each CDR3 is given with its conserved first and last residue. D genes are given only for firm matches. Clone size is given for some rows only: seen once, a few or many times, or a class if the clone is expanded.

TRBV7-9	many	.	TRBJ2-7	TGTGCCAGCAGCGCTAGGGGGATTCGGATTGGCGAGCAGTACTTC	CASSARGIRIGEQYF
TRBV15	many	.	TRBJ1-3	TGTGCCACCAGCGGGAACCAAGGGTTCTTTGGAAACACCATATATTTT	CATSGNQGFFGNTIYF
TRBV10-1	.	.	TRBJ2-5	TGCGCCAGCAGTGAAGACGGGCAGGAGACCAAGTACTTC	CASSEDGQETKYF
TRBV19	many	.	TRBJ1-2	TGTGCCAGTAGTCAGGACAGCACGACTAACTATGGCTACACCTTC	CASSQDSTTNYGYTF
TRBV9	few	TRBD1	TRBJ2-5	TGTGCCAGCAGCGAATGGACAGGGGGCTTGGAGACCCAGTACTTC	CASSEWTGGLETQYF
TRBV7-2	many	TRBD1	TRBJ2-7	TGTGCCAGCAGCGAAACCGGGACAGGGGGCGGCGAGCAGTACTTC	CASSETGTGGGEQYF
TRBV28	many	.	TRBJ2-2	TGTGCCAGCAGTCCCTACAACAGCGACACCGGGGAGCTGTTTTTT	CASSPYNSDTGELFF
TRBV6-5	.	.	TRBJ2-6	TGTGCCAGCAGGTACATAGGCCTCCGCTCTGGGGCCAACGTCCTGACTTTC	CASRYIGLRSGANVLTF
TRBV6-1	.	.	TRBJ1-2	TGTGCCAGCAGTGTACGGGACTCAGCTATCTCTGGCTACACCTTC	CASSVRDSAISGYTF
TRBV9	.	.	TRBJ1-3	TGTGCCAGCAGCCCTAGGGACGGATCCTCTGGAAACACCATATACTTT	CASSPRDGSSGNTIYF
TRBV20-1	many	TRBD1	TRBJ2-7	TGCAGTGCTAGAGATCGTAGACAGGGCTCCTACGAGCAGTACTTC	CSARDRRQGSYEQYF
TRBV4-1	many	.	TRBJ2-5	TGCGCCAGCAGCCAAGATCTGAGGCGTCGAGTGGGGGAGACCCAGTACTTC	CASSQDLRRRVGETQYF
TRBV7-3	many	.	TRBJ2-7	TGTGCCAGCAGCAATCAACCGAGCTCCTACGAGCAGTACTTC	CASSNQPSSYEQYF
TRBV5-4	many	TRBD1	TRBJ1-1	TGTGCCAGCAGCTCCGGGACAGGGAGACGCACTGAAGCTTTCTTT	CASSSGTGRRTEAFF
TRBV12-3/TRBV12-4	many	.	TRBJ2-3	TGTGCCAGCAGGATTGCGAAATACACAGATACGCAGTATTTT	CASRIAKYTDTQYF
TRBV30	.	.	TRBJ1-2	TGTGCCTGGAGTCTAAGAAGGGATGGCTACACCTTC	CAWSLRRDGYTF
TRBV24-1	.	.	TRBJ2-5	TGTGCCACCAGTGATTGGGAGCAAGAGACCCAGTACTTC	CATSDWEQETQYF
TRBV7-9	many	.	TRBJ1-1	TGTGCCAGCAGCTTTCAGGCGTACTGGGACACTGAAGCTTTCTTT	CASSFQAYWDTEAFF
TRBV4-1	many	TRBD1	TRBJ1-2	TGCGCCAGCAGCCACCCCAAGGGACAGACCAACTATGGCTACACCTTC	CASSHPKGQTNYGYTF
TRBV28	many	TRBD1	TRBJ2-5	TGTGCCAGCAGTATTCCCGACAGGGACGAAGAGACCCAGTACTTC	CASSIPDRDEETQYF
TRBV29-1	many	TRBD2	TRBJ2-7	TGCAGCGTTGAGGGGACCGGGACTAGCGGGACCTACGAGCAGTACTTC	CSVEGTGTSGTYEQYF
TRBV6-1	many	.	TRBJ1-6	TGTGCCAGCAGTGGAGACCGTTCTATAATTTCACCCCTCCACTTT	CASSGDRSIISPLHF
TRBV6-1	few	.	TRBJ2-7	TGTGCCAGCTGGGGCGGCAGGGTCAGGTTGTACTTC	CASWGGRVRLYF
TRBV28	.	.	TRBJ1-1	TGTGCCAGCAGTTCCTTCGTCAAGGGCAGGGGACTCAACACTGAAGCTTTCTTT	CASSSFVKGRGLNTEAFF
TRBV20-1	.	.	TRBJ2-5	TGCAGTGCTCCTAATGCCAGGGGGAGGAAGGAGACCCAGTACTTC	CSAPNARGRKETQYF
TRBV6-5	many	.	TRBJ1-1	TGTGCCAGCAGTTTCAGTGGCCCGAACACTGAAGCTTTCTTT	CASSFSGPNTEAFF
TRBV28	.	.	TRBJ1-2	TGTGCCAGCAGTTATTATAAGAACTATGGCTACACCTTC	CASSYYKNYGYTF
TRBV12-3/TRBV12-4	many	TRBD1	TRBJ2-4	TGTGCCAGCAGTTTAAAAAGGACAGGGAATCCCAAAAACATTAAGTACTTC	CASSLKRTGNPKNIKYF
TRBV15	.	TRBD1	TRBJ1-6	TGTGCCACCAGCGTCGGGACAGGGTCGCCACCCCTCCACTTT	CATSVGTGSPPLHF
TRBV12-3/TRBV12-4	many	TRBD1	TRBJ1-1	TGTGCCAGCAGTCCAGGCGACAGGGGGGTCACTGAAGCTTTCTTT	CASSPGDRGVTEAFF
TRBV2	many	.	TRBJ2-2	TGTGCCAGCAGTGGTCTCATGGGATCGGGGGAGCTGTTTTTT	CASSGLMGSGELFF
TRBV19	many	TRBD1	TRBJ1-2	TGTGCCAGTAGTACTTCCAGGGGGCCAAGCGGGGGCTACACCTTC	CASSTSRGPSGGYTF
TRBV30	many	TRBD2	TRBJ2-5	TGTGCCCTCCAATCGGGACTACAAGAGACCCAGTACTTC	CALQSGLQETQYF
TRBV10-2	few	TRBD1	TRBJ1-1	TGCGCCAGCAGTGAGTTATACAGGGGGCGCGGGGACACTGAAGCTTTCTTT	CASSELYRGRGDTEAFF
TRBV28	.	TRBD1	TRBJ1-1	TGTGCCAGCAGTTCCCCCCAGGGGGCTGTGAACACTGAAGCTTTCTTT	CASSSPQGAVNTEAFF
TRBV11-3	.	.	TRBJ1-1	TGTGCCAGCAGCTTAGGGTGGGGGCAGGGGAAAAGAGTAATGTTGAACACTGAAGCTTTCTTT	CASSLGWGQGKRVMLNTEAFF
TRBV29-1	.	.	TRBJ1-1	TGCAGCGTTGACAGGGATGGGAGGGACACTGAAGCTTTCTTT	CSVDRDGRDTEAFF
TRBV7-2	many	.	TRBJ2-7	TGTGCCAGCAGAAAGCAAGGGGGGAGCTACGAGCAGTACTTC	CASRKQGGSYEQYF
TRBV6-5	many	.	TRBJ2-7	TGTGCCAGCAGTTTTACTGGAAAGCGGTACGAGCAGTACTTC	CASSFTGKRYEQYF
TRBV6-2/TRBV6-3	many	.	TRBJ2-7	TGTGCCAGCAGTTACGGGGATATCGGGATTTACGAGCAGTACTTC	CASSYGDIGIYEQYF
TRBV11-2	.	.	TRBJ1-2	TGTGCCAGCAGCTTAGAACTGGGGGGTTTGATGTCCTATGGCTACACCTTC	CASSLELGGLMSYGYTF
TRBV28	once	.	TRBJ1-2	TGTGCCAGCAGTCGACCGGGGGCCTTGGGCTACACCTTC	CASSRPGALGYTF
TRBV11-2	many	TRBD1	TRBJ2-7	TGTGCCAGCAGCCTCCCCGGGACAGGGCCCTACGAGCAGTACTTC	CASSLPGTGPYEQYF
TRBV28	many	TRBD1	TRBJ1-4	TGTGCCAGCAGTCGACAGGGTGCAACTAATGAAAAACTGTTTTTT	CASSRQGATNEKLFF
TRBV12-3/TRBV12-4	many	TRBD1	TRBJ1-1	TGTGCCAGCAGCCACCTTAGGGGGCGCGGCACTGAAGCTTTCTTT	CASSHLRGRGTEAFF
TRBV20-1	many	.	TRBJ2-5	TGCAGTGCTAGTTATCGAGGTTCAGAGACCCAGTACTTC	CSASYRGSETQYF
TRBV5-1	.	.	TRBJ1-1	TGCGCCAGCAGCCGCGGGACAACTAACACTGAAGCTTTCTTT	CASSRGTTNTEAFF
TRBV20-1	many	.	TRBJ1-5	TGCAGTGCTAAGCTAGGCACGCGGGATCAGCCCCAGCATTTT	CSAKLGTRDQPQHF
TRBV5-1	few	TRBD1	TRBJ1-2	TGCGCCAGCAGCCCCGGGTCTCCCTCCCAACAGGGGGCGGGAGACTACACCTTC	CASSPGSPSQQGAGDYTF
TRBV19	many	.	TRBJ2-7	TGTGCCAGTAGTATAGAAGGCAGTTCCGGGACCTACGAGCAGTACTTC	CASSIEGSSGTYEQYF
TRBV28	many	TRBD2	TRBJ2-5	TGTGCCAGCAGTTCCGCCCCCCTAGGTAGCGGGAGTCCGAAGACCCAGTACTTC	CASSSAPLGSGSPKTQYF
TRBV5-1	many	.	TRBJ1-1	TGCGCCAGCAGCTTGGATATGATTAGGACAGCTGAAGCTTTCTTT	CASSLDMIRTAEAFF
TRBV27	few	TRBD1	TRBJ1-1	TGTGCCAGCAGTTCCACGACAGGGATGGACACTGAAGCTTTCTTT	CASSSTTGMDTEAFF